This TCR beta chain emerged from a study of control samples from healthy donors and cancer patients. V shed 6 bases and J 3 bases; nucleotides not matched to a gene: 4. Germline V gene sequence: CDR1 LNHDA, CDR2 SQIVND (reference sequence). The CDR3 contains 13 residues. Some clones are missing from TCRdb's copy, which holds only in-frame ones; the method was immunoSEQ multiplex PCR. Among about 100,000 clones listed, more than 75% were seen once. The sample comprised blood. The source of this sequence is a woman between 50 and 59 years old in good health. The chain couples TRBV19 to TRBJ1-2, with 7 bases identical to TRBD1. DNA for the CDR3: TGTGCCAGTAGCGACAGGGCCTACTATGGCTACACCTTC. Translating it yields CASSDRAYYGYTF.